These 18 T cell receptor beta chains came from one sample sequenced in a study of blood T cell repertoires in COVID-19. Measured with immunoSEQ multiplex PCR; TCRdb has only the in-frame clones, and not every one. This table has roughly 160,000 clones, roughly 86% appearing once. The material sequenced was peripheral blood. These receptors originate from an elderly woman with COVID-19, enrolled during active disease.

This clone has more than one count but fewer than ten. Being one base from a much bigger clone, this may be a read error. The V and J genes are TRBV7-8 and TRBJ2-1; TRBD2 matches at 8 bases. There are 14 residues in the CDR3. CDR1 and CDR2 from the germline V gene are SGHVS and FQNEAQ. The CDR3 protein is CARSRGGAWDEQFF. The CDR3, as DNA: TGTGCCCGCAGCCGGGGGGGGGCGTGGGATGAGCAGTTCTTC.

V is TRBV5-4 and J is TRBJ2-3; tentative D call: TRBD2 (6 bases). The CDR3 is 18 residues long. CDR1 and CDR2 (germline): SGHNT, YYREEE (reference sequence). The V end lost 3 bases, the J end lost 6 bases, and 26 bases lay between the germline ends. The CDR3 sequence: CASSWSPGGAVYSDTQYF. The CDR3 bases are TGTGCCAGCAGCTGGTCCCCCGGGGGAGCGGTGTATTCCGATACGCAGTATTTT.

V usage is TRBV28 and J usage is TRBJ1-4, with D maybe TRBD1 (6 bases). The CDR3 is 16 amino acids. Deletions cut 6 bases from V and 6 bases from J, with 20 bases between. Per the germline V gene, CDR1 is MDHEN and CDR2 is SYDVKM. The CDR3 nucleotides are TGTGCCAGCAGAGCTCCCCCGGGACAAGGGCATGAAAAACTGTTTTTT. Its translation: CASRAPPGQGHEKLFF.

The chain recombines TRBV27 with TRBJ1-2, with TRBD1 matching 8 bases. Germline V CDR1 and CDR2: MNHEY, SMNVEV (reference sequence). The trim removed 7 bases at V and 3 bases at J, leaving 10 bases unmatched. The CDR3 runs 15 residues. CDR3 sequence reads: CASKGVEQGDYGYTF. CDR3 coding DNA: TGTGCCAGCAAGGGTGTAGAACAGGGGGACTATGGCTACACCTTC.

The chain employs TRBV27 and TRBJ2-1, with D unresolved. Germline-derived CDR1 and CDR2 are MNHEY and SMNVEV (reference sequence). The CDR3 is 12 residues long. Trimming cost V 10 bases and J 3 bases, with 10 bases left between them. DNA for the CDR3: TGTGCCACCACGAGGAACTACAATGAGCAGTTCTTC. Protein: CATTRNYNEQFF.

The J gene is TRBJ2-5, the V gene TRBV29-1; weak D call: TRBD1 (5 bases). V lost 3 bases and J 3 bases, leaving 11 bases between the germline ends. The CDR3 runs 13 residues. The germline gives CDR1 SQVTM, CDR2 ANQGSEA. The CDR3 region is CSVEQGQEETQYF. The CDR3, as DNA: TGCAGCGTTGAGCAGGGCCAGGAAGAGACCCAGTACTTC.

This clone was seen more than once but under ten times. The DNA of the CDR3 is TGTGCCAGTAGTAACTTAGCGGGAGTTACAGATACGCAGTATTTT. Its protein is CASSNLAGVTDTQYF. The chain uses TRBV19 and TRBJ2-3; the match to TRBD2 covers 9 bases. Germline lookup yields CDR1 LNHDA and CDR2 SQIVND (reference sequence). The CDR3 has 15 amino acids. V lost 4 bases and J lost 3; bases outside the gene matches: 5.

The chain employs TRBV5-4 and TRBJ2-7; 10 bases line up with TRBD2. With V trimmed by 3 bases and J by 2 bases, 8 bases remained unmatched. There are 16 residues in the CDR3. Germline-derived CDR1 and CDR2 are SGHNT and YYREEE (reference sequence). This CDR3 reads CASSSSQRGGAYEQYF. For the CDR3, the DNA is TGTGCCAGCAGCTCGAGCCAGCGGGGGGGTGCCTACGAGCAGTACTTC.

The J gene is TRBJ2-7, the V gene TRBV30, with a tentative D call TRBD1 (6 bases). The germline V gene has CDR1 GTSNPN and CDR2 SVGIG (reference sequence). Trimming stripped 1 base from V and 3 bases from J, with 13 bases between. The CDR3 has 14 residues. CDR3 nucleotide sequence: TGTGCCTGGAGTGGGGGGCACCGCGGCTACGAGCAGTACTTC. As protein: CAWSGGHRGYEQYF.

V is TRBV6-2 or TRBV6-3 and J is TRBJ2-2; 9 nucleotides agree with TRBD1. The V and J ends lost 4 bases and 4 bases, in that order; junction bases with no gene match: 10. Germline assignment: CDR1 MNHEY and CDR2 SVGEGT. This CDR3 comprises 17 residues. CDR3 DNA: TGTGCCAGCAGTTCAGGGCAACAGGGGGCGCCCACCGGGGAGCTGTTTTTT. Translating gives CASSSGQQGAPTGELFF.

The V call is TRBV30, the J call TRBJ1-2; tentative D call: TRBD1 (6 bases). The V gene's germline CDR1 is GTSNPN and CDR2 SVGIG (reference sequence). The CDR3 is made up of 13 amino acids. The V end was cut by 6 bases, the J end by 2 bases, with 13 bases between. As DNA, the CDR3 is TGTGCCTGTTGGACAGCTATCAACTATGGCTACACCTTC. It specifies CACWTAINYGYTF.

This clone occurred once. The V call is TRBV29-1, the J call TRBJ2-1; D is unclear. Germline loops: CDR1 SQVTM, CDR2 ANQGSEA. The CDR3 runs to 13 residues. The V gene lost 2 bases and the J gene lost 6 bases, with 11 bases spanning the gap. In DNA form, the CDR3 reads TGCAGCGTTGAAATTCAAGTGGCCAATGAGCAGTTCTTC. This encodes CSVEIQVANEQFF.

In its sample, this clone was seen once. The V call is TRBV27, the J call TRBJ2-7, with a possible D match to TRBD2 (6 bases). The germline V gene has CDR1 MNHEY and CDR2 SMNVEV (reference sequence). The CDR3 has 14 amino acids. Trimming pared 4 bases from V and 6 bases from J, leaving 16 bases between. CDR3 DNA: TGTGCCAGCAGTTATCCCCCCCGGGGGTGCGAGCAGTACTTC. It is translated as CASSYPPRGCEQYF.

The V call is TRBV4-2, the J call TRBJ2-1; TRBD2 is a possible D gene (6 bases). CDR1 and CDR2 from the germline V gene are LGHNA and YNFKEQ. There are 13 residues in the CDR3. With 0 bases removed from V and 15 bases from J, the gap between germline ends came to 15 bases. CDR3: CASSQDLATSWFF. The CDR3 DNA reads as TGTGCCAGCAGCCAAGACCTGGCCACTAGCTGGTTCTTC.

The rearrangement uses TRBV10-3 and TRBJ2-5; 9 nucleotides line up with TRBD2. The CDR3 has 14 residues. Germline-derived CDR1 and CDR2 are ENHRY and SYGVKD. Trimming removed 6 bases from V and 2 bases from J; junction bases left unmatched: 4. The CDR3 loop reads CAISPGLAQETQYF. The CDR3 DNA follows: TGTGCCATCAGCCCGGGACTAGCACAAGAGACCCAGTACTTC.

This chain connects TRBV4-1 to TRBJ1-5; D uncertain. V was cut by 5 bases and J by 4 bases, with 12 bases left in between. Germline V gene sequence: CDR1 MGHRA, CDR2 YSYEKL. The CDR3 spans 14 residues. CDR3 protein: CASSSQNQNQPQHF. DNA of the CDR3: TGCGCCAGCAGCTCCCAGAACCAGAATCAGCCCCAGCATTTT.

For the CDR3, the DNA is TGCGCCAGCGGAGACAGGAGAGACACCGGGGAGCTGTTTTTT. Its translation: CASGDRRDTGELFF. The genes are TRBV10-1 and TRBJ2-2, with a possible D match to TRBD1 (6 bases). Trimming stripped 8 bases from V and 3 bases from J, with 13 bases between. Germline-derived CDR1 and CDR2 are WNHNN and SYGVQD (reference sequence). The CDR3 has 14 residues.

The CDR3 DNA follows: TGTGCCAGCTCACCCCTGGGACAAAAATACGAGCAGTACTTC. It yields the protein CASSPLGQKYEQYF. This chain uses TRBV18 with TRBJ2-7, with D possibly being TRBD1 (6 bases). CDR3 length equals 14 residues. V lost 3 bases and J lost 4, with 13 bases in between. In germline, CDR1 is KGHSH, CDR2 LQKENI.